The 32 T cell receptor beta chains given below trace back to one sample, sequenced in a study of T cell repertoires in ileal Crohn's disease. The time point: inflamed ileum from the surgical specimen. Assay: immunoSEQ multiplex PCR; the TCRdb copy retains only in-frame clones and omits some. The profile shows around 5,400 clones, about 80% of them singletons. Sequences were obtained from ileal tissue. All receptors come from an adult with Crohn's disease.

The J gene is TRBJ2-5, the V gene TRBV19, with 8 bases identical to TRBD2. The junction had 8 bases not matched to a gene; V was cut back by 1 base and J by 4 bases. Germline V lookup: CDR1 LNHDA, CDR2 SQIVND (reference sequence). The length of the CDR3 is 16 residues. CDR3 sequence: CASSIGIGAGVETQYF. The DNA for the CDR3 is TGTGCCAGTAGTATAGGGATAGGAGCGGGGGTAGAGACCCAGTACTTC.

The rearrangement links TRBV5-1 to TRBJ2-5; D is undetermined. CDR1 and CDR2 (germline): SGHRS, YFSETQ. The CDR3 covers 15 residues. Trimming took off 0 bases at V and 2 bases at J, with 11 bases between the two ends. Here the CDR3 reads CASSLALYKQETQYF. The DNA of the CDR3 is TGCGCCAGCAGCTTGGCCCTCTACAAACAAGAGACCCAGTACTTC.

For the CDR3, the DNA is TGTGCCATACAGGGGGCGAGGAACACTGAAGCTTTCTTT. This sequence encodes CAIQGARNTEAFF. The chain is built from TRBV6-6 and TRBJ1-1, with 9 bases that match TRBD1. The CDR3 loop spans 13 amino acids. Trimming took 10 bases from V and 1 from J; bases not matched to a gene: 4. Germline V lookup: CDR1 MNHNY, CDR2 SVGAGI (reference sequence).

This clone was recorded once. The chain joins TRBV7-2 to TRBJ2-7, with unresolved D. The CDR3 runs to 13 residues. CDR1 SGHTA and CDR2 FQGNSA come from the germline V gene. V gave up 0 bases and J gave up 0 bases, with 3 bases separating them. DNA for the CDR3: TGTGCCAGCAGCTTAGCCCTCTCCTACGAGCAGTACTTC. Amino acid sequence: CASSLALSYEQYF.

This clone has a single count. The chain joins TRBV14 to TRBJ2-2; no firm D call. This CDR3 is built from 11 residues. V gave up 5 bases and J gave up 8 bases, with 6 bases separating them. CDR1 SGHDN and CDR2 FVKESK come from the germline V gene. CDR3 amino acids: CASSELGELFF. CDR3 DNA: TGTGCCAGCAGCGAGTTGGGGGAGCTGTTTTTT.

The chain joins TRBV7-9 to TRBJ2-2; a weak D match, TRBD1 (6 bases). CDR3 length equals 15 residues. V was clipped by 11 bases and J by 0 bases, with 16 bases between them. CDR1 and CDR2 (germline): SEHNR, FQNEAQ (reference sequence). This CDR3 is CAGSPGTTNTGELFF. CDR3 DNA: TGTGCCGGATCGCCGGGGACAACGAACACCGGGGAGCTGTTTTTT.

The CDR3 is CASSENGLRNQPQHF. The CDR3 DNA follows: TGTGCCAGCAGTGAGAACGGGCTCCGCAATCAGCCCCAGCATTTT. The chain is built from TRBV6-6 and TRBJ1-5; D not certain. Trimming stripped 5 bases from V and 2 bases from J, with 13 bases between. Germline V lookup: CDR1 MNHNY, CDR2 SVGAGI (reference sequence). There are 15 residues in the CDR3.

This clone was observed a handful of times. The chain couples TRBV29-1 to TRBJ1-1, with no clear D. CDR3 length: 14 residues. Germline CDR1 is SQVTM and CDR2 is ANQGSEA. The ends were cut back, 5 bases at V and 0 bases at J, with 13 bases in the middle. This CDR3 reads CSVSNSFMNTEAFF. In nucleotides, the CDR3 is TGCAGCGTTAGTAACAGTTTCATGAACACTGAAGCTTTCTTT. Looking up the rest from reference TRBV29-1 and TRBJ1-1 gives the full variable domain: SAVISQKPSRDICQRGTSLTIQCQVDSQVTMMFWYRQQPGQSLTLIATANQGSEATYESGFVIDKFPISRPNLTFSTLTVSNMSPEDSSIYLCSVSNSFMNTEAFFGQGTRLTVV.

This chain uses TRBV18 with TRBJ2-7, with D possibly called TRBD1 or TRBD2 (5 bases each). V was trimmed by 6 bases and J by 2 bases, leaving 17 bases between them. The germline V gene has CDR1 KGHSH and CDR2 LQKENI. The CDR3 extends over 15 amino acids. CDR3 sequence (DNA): TGTGCCAGCTCGGCGTTTTCCGGGACCACCTACGAGCAGTACTTC. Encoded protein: CASSAFSGTTYEQYF. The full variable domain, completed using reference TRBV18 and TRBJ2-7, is NAGVMQNPRHLVRRRGQEARLRCSPMKGHSHVYWYRQLPEEGLKFMVYLQKENIIDESGMPKERFSAEFPKEGPSILRIQQVVRGDSAAYFCASSAFSGTTYEQYFGPGTRLTVT.

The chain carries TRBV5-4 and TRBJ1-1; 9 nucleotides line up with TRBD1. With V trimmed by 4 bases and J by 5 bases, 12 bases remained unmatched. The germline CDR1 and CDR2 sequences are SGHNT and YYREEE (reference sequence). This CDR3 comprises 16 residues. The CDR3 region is CASSPQPGTGSTEAFF. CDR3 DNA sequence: TGTGCCAGCAGCCCCCAGCCCGGGACAGGGAGTACTGAAGCTTTCTTT. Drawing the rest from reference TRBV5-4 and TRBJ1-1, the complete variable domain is ETGVTQSPTHLIKTRGQQVTLRCSSQSGHNTVSWYQQALGQGPQFIFQYYREEENGRGNFPPRFSGLQFPNYSSELNVNALELDDSALYLCASSPQPGTGSTEAFFGQGTRLTVV.

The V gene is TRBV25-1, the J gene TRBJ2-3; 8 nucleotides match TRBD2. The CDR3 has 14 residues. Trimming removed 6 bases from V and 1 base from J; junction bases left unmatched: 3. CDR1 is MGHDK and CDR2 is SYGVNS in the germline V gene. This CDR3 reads CASRKAGGTDTQYF. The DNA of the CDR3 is TGTGCCAGCAGAAAAGCGGGGGGCACAGATACGCAGTATTTT.

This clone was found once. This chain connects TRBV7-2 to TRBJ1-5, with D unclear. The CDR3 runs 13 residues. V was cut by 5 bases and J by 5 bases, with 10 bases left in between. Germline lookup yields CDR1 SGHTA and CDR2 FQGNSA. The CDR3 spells CASSAGSYQPQHF. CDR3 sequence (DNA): TGTGCCAGCAGCGCCGGTTCGTATCAGCCCCAGCATTTT.

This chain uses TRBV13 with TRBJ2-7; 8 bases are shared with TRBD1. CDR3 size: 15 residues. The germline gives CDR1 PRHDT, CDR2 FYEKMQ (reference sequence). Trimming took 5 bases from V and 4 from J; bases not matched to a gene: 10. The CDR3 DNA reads TGTGCCAGCAGCCCCTACAGGACAGGGAAGTACGAGCAGTACTTC. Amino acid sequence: CASSPYRTGKYEQYF.

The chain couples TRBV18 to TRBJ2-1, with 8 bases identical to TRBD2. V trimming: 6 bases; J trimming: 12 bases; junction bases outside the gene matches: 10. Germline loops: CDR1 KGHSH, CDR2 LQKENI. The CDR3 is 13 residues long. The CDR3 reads CASSQRGFERQFF. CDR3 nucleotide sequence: TGTGCCAGCTCCCAGCGGGGGTTTGAGAGGCAGTTCTTC.

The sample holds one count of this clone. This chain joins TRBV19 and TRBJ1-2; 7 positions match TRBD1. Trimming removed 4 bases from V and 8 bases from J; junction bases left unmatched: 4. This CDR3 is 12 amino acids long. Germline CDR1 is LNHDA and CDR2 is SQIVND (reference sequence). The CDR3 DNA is TGTGCCAGTAGTACTACAGGGGAAGGCTACACCTTC. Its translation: CASSTTGEGYTF.

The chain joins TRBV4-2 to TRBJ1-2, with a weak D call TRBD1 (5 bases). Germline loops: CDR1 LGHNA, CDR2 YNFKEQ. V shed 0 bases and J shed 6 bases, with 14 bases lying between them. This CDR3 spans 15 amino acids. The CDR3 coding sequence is TGTGCCAGCAGCCAAGATTCCGGCAGGGTCAATGGCTACACCTTC. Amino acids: CASSQDSGRVNGYTF.

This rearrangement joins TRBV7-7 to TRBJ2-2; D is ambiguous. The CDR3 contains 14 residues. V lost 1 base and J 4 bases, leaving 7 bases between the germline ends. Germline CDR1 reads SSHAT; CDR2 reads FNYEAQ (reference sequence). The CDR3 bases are TGTGCCAGCAGCTTAGGGGGTCGCACCGGGGAGCTGTTTTTT. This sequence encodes CASSLGGRTGELFF. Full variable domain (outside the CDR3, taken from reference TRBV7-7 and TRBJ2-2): GAGVSQSPRYKVTKRGQDVTLRCDPISSHATLYWYQQALGQGPEFLTYFNYEAQPDKSGLPSDRFSAERPEGSISTLTIQRTEQRDSAMYRCASSLGGRTGELFFGEGSRLTVL.

CDR3 coding DNA: TGTGCCAGCAGTGAATTGAGGGGGCCTGGCTACACCTTC. Protein product: CASSELRGPGYTF. The chain couples TRBV2 to TRBJ1-2; 7 bases agree with TRBD1. This CDR3 is built from 13 residues. CDR1 SNHLY and CDR2 FYNNEI come from the germline V gene. With 2 bases clipped from V and 7 bases from J, the junction kept 4 bases outside the gene matches.

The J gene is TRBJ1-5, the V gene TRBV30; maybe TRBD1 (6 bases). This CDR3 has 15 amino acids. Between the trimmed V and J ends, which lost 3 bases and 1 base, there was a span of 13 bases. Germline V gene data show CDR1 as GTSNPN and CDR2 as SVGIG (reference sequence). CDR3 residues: CAWSRGGGSNQPQHF. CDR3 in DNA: TGTGCCTGGAGCCGGGGGGGCGGCAGCAATCAGCCCCAGCATTTT. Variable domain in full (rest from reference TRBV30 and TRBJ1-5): SQTIHQWPATLVQPVGSPLSLECTVEGTSNPNLYWYRQAAGRGLQLLFYSVGIGQISSEVPQNLSASRPQDRQFILSSKKLLLSDSGFYLCAWSRGGGSNQPQHFGDGTRLSIL.

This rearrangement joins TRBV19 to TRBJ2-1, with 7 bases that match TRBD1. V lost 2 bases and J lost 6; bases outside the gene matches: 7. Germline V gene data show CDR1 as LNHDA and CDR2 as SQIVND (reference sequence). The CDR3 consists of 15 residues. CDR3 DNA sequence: TGTGCCAGTAGTATACGGTCGCAGGGGGTCAATGAGCAGTTCTTC. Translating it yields CASSIRSQGVNEQFF.

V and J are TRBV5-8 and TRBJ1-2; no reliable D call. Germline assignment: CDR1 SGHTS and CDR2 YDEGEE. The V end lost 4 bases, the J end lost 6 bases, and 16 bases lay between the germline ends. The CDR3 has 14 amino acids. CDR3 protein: CASSPVNMQDGYTF. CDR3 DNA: TGTGCCAGCAGCCCAGTAAATATGCAAGATGGCTACACCTTC.

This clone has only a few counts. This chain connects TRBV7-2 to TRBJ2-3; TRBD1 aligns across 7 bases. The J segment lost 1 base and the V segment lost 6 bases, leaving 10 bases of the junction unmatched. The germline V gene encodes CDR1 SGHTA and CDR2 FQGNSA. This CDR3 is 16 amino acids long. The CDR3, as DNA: TGTGCCAGCAGACTAAGGGGGCTTTTGGGCACAGATACGCAGTATTTT. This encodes CASRLRGLLGTDTQYF.

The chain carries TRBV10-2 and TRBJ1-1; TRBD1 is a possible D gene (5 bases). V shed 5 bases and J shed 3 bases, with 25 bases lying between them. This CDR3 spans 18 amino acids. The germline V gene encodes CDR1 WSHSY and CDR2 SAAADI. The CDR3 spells CASSSSRVGAAADTEAFF. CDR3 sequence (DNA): TGCGCCAGCAGTTCCAGTCGGGTAGGGGCCGCGGCGGACACTGAAGCTTTCTTT.

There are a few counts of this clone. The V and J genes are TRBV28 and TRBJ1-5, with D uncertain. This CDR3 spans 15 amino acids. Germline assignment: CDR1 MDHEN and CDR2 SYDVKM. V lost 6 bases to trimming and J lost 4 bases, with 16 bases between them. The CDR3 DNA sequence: TGTGCCAGCAGATCGCCCACGGGGAGGAATCAGCCCCAGCATTTT. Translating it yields CASRSPTGRNQPQHF.

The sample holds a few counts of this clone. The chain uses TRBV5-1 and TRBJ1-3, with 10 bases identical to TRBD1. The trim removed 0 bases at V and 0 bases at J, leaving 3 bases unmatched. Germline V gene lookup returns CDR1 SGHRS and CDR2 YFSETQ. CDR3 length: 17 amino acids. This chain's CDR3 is CASSLGTGGTSGNTIYF. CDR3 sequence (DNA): TGCGCCAGCAGCTTGGGGACAGGGGGTACCTCTGGAAACACCATATATTTT.

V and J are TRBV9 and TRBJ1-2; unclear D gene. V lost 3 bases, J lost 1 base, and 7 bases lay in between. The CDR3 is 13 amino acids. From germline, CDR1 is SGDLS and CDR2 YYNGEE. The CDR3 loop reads CASSEQNNYGYTF. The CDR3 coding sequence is TGTGCCAGCAGCGAACAGAATAACTATGGCTACACCTTC.

The CDR3 DNA follows: TGTGCCAGTAGTATGACAGGGATGAGTAGCAATCAGCCCCAGCATTTT. This codes for CASSMTGMSSNQPQHF. The gene calls are TRBV19 and TRBJ1-5, with TRBD1 identical over 7 bases. The germline CDR1 and CDR2 sequences are LNHDA and SQIVND (reference sequence). The CDR3 contains 16 residues. V gave up 3 bases and J gave up 0 bases; unmatched junction bases: 5.

This CDR3 is CASSALVSYGYTF. In nucleotides, the CDR3 is TGTGCCAGCAGTGCTCTTGTTAGCTATGGCTACACCTTC. The chain is built from TRBV25-1 and TRBJ1-2; unclear D gene. CDR3 size: 13 residues. V was clipped by 4 bases and J by 4 bases, with 10 bases between them. Germline CDR1 MGHDK, CDR2 SYGVNS.

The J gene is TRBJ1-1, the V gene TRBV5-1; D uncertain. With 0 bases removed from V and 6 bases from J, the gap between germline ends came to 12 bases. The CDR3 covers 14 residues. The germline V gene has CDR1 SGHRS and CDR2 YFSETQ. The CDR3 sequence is CASSLAYPAAEAFF. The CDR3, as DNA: TGCGCCAGCAGCTTGGCCTACCCGGCGGCTGAAGCTTTCTTT.

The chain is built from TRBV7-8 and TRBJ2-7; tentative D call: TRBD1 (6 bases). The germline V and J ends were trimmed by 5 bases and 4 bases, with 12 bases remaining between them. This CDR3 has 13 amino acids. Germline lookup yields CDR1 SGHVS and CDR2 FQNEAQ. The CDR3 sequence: CASSRQGGYEQYF. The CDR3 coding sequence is TGTGCCAGCAGCCGCCAAGGGGGTTACGAGCAGTACTTC. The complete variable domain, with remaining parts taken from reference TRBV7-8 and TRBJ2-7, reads GAGVSQSPRYKVAKRGQDVALRCDPISGHVSLFWYQQALGQGPEFLTYFQNEAQLDKSGLPSDRFFAERPEGSVSTLKIQRTQQEDSAVYLCASSRQGGYEQYFGPGTRLTVT.

The CDR3 nucleotides are TGTGCCAGCAGACAGGGGGCGCGAAGGACTGGAAACACCATATATTTT. Translation gives CASRQGARRTGNTIYF. The chain uses TRBV28 and TRBJ1-3; 9 bases are a match to TRBD1. The V segment lost 6 bases and the J segment 2 bases; nucleotides outside the gene matches: 8. The CDR3 runs 16 residues. Germline CDR1 MDHEN, CDR2 SYDVKM.

The CDR3 is CASSRPSGGGEAFF. Written as DNA, the CDR3 is TGCGCCAGCAGCAGGCCAAGTGGAGGGGGTGAAGCTTTCTTT. The rearrangement links TRBV5-1 to TRBJ1-1, with a tentative D call TRBD1 (6 bases). Deletions cut 4 bases from V and 7 bases from J, with 17 bases between. This CDR3 spans 14 amino acids. In germline, CDR1 is SGHRS, CDR2 YFSETQ.